These T cell receptor beta chains were read from a single sample in a study of blood T cell repertoires in COVID-19. The protocol was immunoSEQ multiplex PCR, while the TCRdb copy is restricted to in-frame clones and leaves out a portion. The profile shows roughly 400,000 clones, nearly 90% of them singletons. Sequencing input: PBMCs or T cells enriched from blood (not recorded which). All receptors derive from a young woman who had been exposed to COVID-19. The CDR3 runs from the conserved cysteine through the conserved F or W. A D gene is named only where the DNA matches it firmly. Clone size is not always given. Where it is, it says once, few, many or a class for expanded clones.

cdr3_aa cdr3_nt d_call v_call clone_size j_call
CASGATGRKNNEQFF TGTGCCAGCGGAGCGACAGGACGTAAGAACAATGAGCAGTTCTTC - TRBV2 - TRBJ2-1
CASSPGGGGGHQPQHF TGTGCCAGCAGCCCGGGAGGGGGTGGGGGGCATCAGCCCCAGCATTTT - TRBV5-5 - TRBJ1-5
CASSQLSTSGAYEQYF TGTGCCAGCAGTCAACTGTCGACTAGCGGGGCCTACGAGCAGTACTTC TRBD2 TRBV27 - TRBJ2-7
CASSQEPAGGGPYNEQFF TGTGCCAGCAGCCAAGAACCAGCGGGAGGAGGCCCCTACAATGAGCAGTTCTTC TRBD2 TRBV4-2 few TRBJ2-1
CASSLRTGGTGANVLTF TGTGCCAGCAGCTTAAGGACAGGGGGCACTGGGGCCAACGTCCTGACTTTC TRBD1 TRBV7-8 few TRBJ2-6
CASSLSSSGSRSEQFF TGTGCCAGCAGTTTATCCTCTAGCGGGAGTAGGAGTGAGCAGTTCTTC TRBD2 TRBV27 - TRBJ2-1
CASSSNANQPQHF TGTGCCAGCAGTTCGAACGCGAATCAGCCCCAGCATTTT - TRBV6-2/TRBV6-3 - TRBJ1-5
CASSPGALKRNEQFF TGTGCCAGCTCCCCAGGGGCCCTAAAAAGGAATGAGCAGTTCTTC - TRBV18 once TRBJ2-1
CASSLRTWGAANEKLFF TGTGCCAGCAGCCTCCGCACTTGGGGCGCGGCTAATGAAAAACTGTTTTTT - TRBV7-6 few TRBJ1-4
CASREQGDYGYTF TGTGCCAGCAGGGAACAGGGGGACTATGGCTACACCTTC TRBD1 TRBV12-3/TRBV12-4 - TRBJ1-2
CASSRPGGPQETQYF TGTGCCAGTAGTAGACCGGGGGGACCTCAAGAGACCCAGTACTTC TRBD2 TRBV19 - TRBJ2-5
CASSVSGELFF TGTGCCAGCAGCGTGAGCGGGGAGCTGTTTTTT - TRBV9 - TRBJ2-2
CASSDWTDSNQPQHF TGTGCCAGCAGTGATTGGACAGATAGCAATCAGCCCCAGCATTTT - TRBV6-1 - TRBJ1-5
CASSPRLAKSVTPWYNEQFF TGTGCCAGCAGCCCGAGACTAGCGAAAAGTGTAACCCCTTGGTACAATGAGCAGTTCTTC TRBD2 TRBV3-1/TRBV3-2 - TRBJ2-1
CASSLWGAGGLNNEQFF TGTGCCAGCAGTCTCTGGGGAGCGGGAGGCCTTAACAATGAGCAGTTCTTC TRBD2 TRBV27 - TRBJ2-1
CASSPTRGRGASNEQFF TGTGCCAGCAGTCCTACACGTGGGCGGGGGGCCTCCAATGAGCAGTTCTTC TRBD2 TRBV27 - TRBJ2-1
CASSEGGLNYGYTF TGTGCCAGCAGTGAAGGGGGCTTAAACTATGGCTACACCTTC - TRBV6-1 - TRBJ1-2
CASSAPGLALLTQYF TGTGCCAGCAGTGCACCGGGACTAGCGCTCTTAACGCAGTATTTT TRBD2 TRBV27 - TRBJ2-3
CASLHYGQHTGELFF TGTGCCAGCCTGCATTATGGACAGCACACCGGGGAGCTGTTTTTT - TRBV7-9 - TRBJ2-2
CASSLTGDDYGYTF TGCGCCAGCAGCTTGACAGGGGACGACTATGGCTACACCTTC TRBD1 TRBV5-1 - TRBJ1-2
CASSSGLTNTGELFF TGCGCCAGCAGTTCGGGACTAACGAACACCGGGGAGCTGTTTTTT TRBD2 TRBV10-1 - TRBJ2-2
CSVGQGSYTQYF TGCAGCGTCGGGCAGGGTTCATATACGCAGTATTTT - TRBV29-1 - TRBJ2-3
CASSFIRGRVVDF TGTGCCAGCAGTTTTATACGGGGAAGGGTGGTCGACTTC - TRBV28 - TRBJ2-4
CASSGTGGPSYNEQFF TGTGCCAGCTCAGGTACAGGGGGGCCCTCCTACAATGAGCAGTTCTTC TRBD1 TRBV18 - TRBJ2-1
CASSQDGGSNQPQHF TGTGCCAGCAGCCAAGATGGCGGATCAAATCAGCCCCAGCATTTT - TRBV3-1/TRBV3-2 few TRBJ1-5
CASSIDWGEDEQFF TGTGCCAGTAGTATAGATTGGGGGGAGGATGAGCAGTTCTTC - TRBV19 - TRBJ2-1
CASSLVKADYGYTF TGTGCCAGCAGCTTGGTTAAGGCGGATTATGGCTACACCTTC - TRBV5-4 - TRBJ1-2
CASSLGGQGPYEQYF TGCGCCAGCAGCTTGGGGGGACAGGGCCCCTACGAGCAGTACTTC TRBD1 TRBV5-1 - TRBJ2-7
CASRTTGSNTGELFF TGTGCCAGCAGGACGACAGGGTCGAACACCGGGGAGCTGTTTTTT TRBD1 TRBV27 - TRBJ2-2
CASSIGLGDNEQFF TGCGCCAGCAGCATAGGCCTAGGGGACAATGAGCAGTTCTTC - TRBV4-3 - TRBJ2-1
CASSQLFVHSNQPQHF TGTGCCAGCAGCCAACTCTTTGTGCATAGCAATCAGCCCCAGCATTTT - TRBV21-1 - TRBJ1-5
CASTRQGPGELFF TGCGCCAGCACCCGACAGGGGCCCGGGGAGCTGTTTTTT TRBD1 TRBV10-2 - TRBJ2-2
CASSPPGADYEQYF TGTGCCAGCAGCCCACCTGGGGCGGACTACGAGCAGTACTTC - TRBV4-2 - TRBJ2-7
CASSRDRGSNQPQHF TGTGCCAGTAGTAGAGACAGGGGGAGCAATCAGCCCCAGCATTTT TRBD1 TRBV19 once TRBJ1-5
CASSFGSGQPQHF TGTGCCAGCAGTTTTGGGTCGGGACAGCCCCAGCATTTT - TRBV27 - TRBJ1-5
CASSQPRDNKNIQYF TGCGCCAGCAGCCAACCTAGGGACAACAAAAACATTCAGTACTTC - TRBV4-1 - TRBJ2-4
CASSEGQGFAYEQYF TGCGCCAGCAGTGAGGGCCAGGGCTTCGCCTACGAGCAGTACTTC - TRBV10-2 - TRBJ2-7
CASSASGRARTGELFF TGTGCCAGTAGTGCTAGCGGGAGGGCCCGGACCGGGGAGCTGTTTTTT TRBD2 TRBV19 - TRBJ2-2
CATRLAGGSYEQYF TGTGCCACCCGACTAGCGGGGGGCTCCTACGAGCAGTACTTC TRBD2 TRBV10-3 - TRBJ2-7
CASSPGTGGGYGYTF TGTGCCAGCAGTCCGGGGACAGGGGGGGGCTATGGCTACACCTTC TRBD1 TRBV27 - TRBJ1-2
CASSTRRSESEAFF TGTGCCAGCAGCACCCGGAGATCGGAATCTGAAGCTTTCTTT - TRBV3-1/TRBV3-2 - TRBJ1-1
CASSRSDNIMNTEAFF TGTGCCAGCTCACGATCAGACAACATCATGAACACTGAAGCTTTCTTT - TRBV18 - TRBJ1-1
CAISDPRTGASYEQYF TGTGCCATCAGTGACCCCAGGACAGGGGCCTCCTACGAGCAGTACTTC TRBD1 TRBV10-3 - TRBJ2-7
CASKDSTVNTGELFF TGTGCCAGCAAGGACAGTACGGTGAACACCGGGGAGCTGTTTTTT - TRBV2 - TRBJ2-2
CASSFGGAGNQPQHF TGTGCCAGCAGTTTCGGGGGGGCTGGCAATCAGCCCCAGCATTTT - TRBV27 - TRBJ1-5